This TCR beta chain is from a study of CD8+ T cells in alopecia areata. Study-level findings and limits: The link between baseline CD8+ expansion and response remains uncertain with one nonresponder.

Reverse transcription of extracted RNA yielded cDNA, which provided the sequencing template. Profiling relied on immunoSEQ multiplex PCR, and the TCRdb table lists in-frame clones only, not all of them. The table lists some 190,000 clones, 66% of them singletons. For this clone: Its antigen remains unidentified.

This sample's treatment: oral pan-JAK inhibitor, 5-10 mg twice daily. V shed 7 bases and J 2 bases; nucleotides not matched to a gene: 3. CDR1 SQVTM and CDR2 ANQGSEA come from the germline V gene. This CDR3 contains 13 residues. V usage is TRBV29-1 and J usage is TRBJ1-2; TRBD1 aligns across 11 bases. This TCR was recovered from a human donor with alopecia areata. The input for sequencing was CD4+ T cells sorted from blood, taken at approximately week 44, from a patient treated with tofacitinib. CDR3 residues: CSAGQGVNYGYTF. In DNA, the CDR3 is TGCAGCGCGGGACAGGGGGTAAACTATGGCTACACCTTC.